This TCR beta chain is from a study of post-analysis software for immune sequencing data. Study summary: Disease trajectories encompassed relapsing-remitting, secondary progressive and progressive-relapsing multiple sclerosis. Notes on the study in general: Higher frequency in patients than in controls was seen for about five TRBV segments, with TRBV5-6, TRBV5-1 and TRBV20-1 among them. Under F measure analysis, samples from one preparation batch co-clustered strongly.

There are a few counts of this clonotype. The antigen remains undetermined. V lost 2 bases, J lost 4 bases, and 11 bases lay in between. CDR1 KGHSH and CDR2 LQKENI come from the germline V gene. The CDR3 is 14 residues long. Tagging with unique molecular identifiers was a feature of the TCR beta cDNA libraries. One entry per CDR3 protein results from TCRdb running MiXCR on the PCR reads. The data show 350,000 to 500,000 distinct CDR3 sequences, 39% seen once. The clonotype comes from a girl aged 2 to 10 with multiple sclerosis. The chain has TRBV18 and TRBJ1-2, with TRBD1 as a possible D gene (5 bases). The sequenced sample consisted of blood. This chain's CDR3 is CASSPVGAGYGYTF. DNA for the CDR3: TGTGCCAGCTCACCAGTAGGGGCCGGCTATGGCTACACCTTC.